The sequence of this T cell receptor beta chain was determined in a study of cytomegalovirus exposure and HLA in healthy donors. For the study at large: Of around 400 genotyped donors, roughly 76% grouped in the Caucasian-associated ancestry cluster.

In regard to this clone: Its specificity is unknown.

Study-wide results and limits: Accurate predictions that matched the HLA-A and HLA-B alleles of most subjects were reportedly made from TCR beta sequences.

Both 60 Vbeta primers and 13 Jbeta primers went into the PCR. Original processing methods: In a later analysis, roughly 86 million unique TCR beta chains included roughly 11 million shared by two or more donors. Repertoires were generated with immunoSEQ multiplex PCR, while TCRdb's copy carries only in-frame clones and drops some. V, J and clone size are those of that table, while D and trimming were read from the DNA. The sample contains 150,000 to 250,000 clones, around 83% of which appear only once. Per the germline V gene, CDR1 is MNHEY and CDR2 is SVGAGI. The V and J ends lost 7 bases and 6 bases, in that order; junction bases with no gene match: 5. The length of the CDR3 is 14 residues.

Sequencing used PBMCs. This TCR was sampled from a woman aged 50 to 60 in good health and CMV-seropositive. This sequence joins TRBV6-5 and TRBJ2-1; TRBD2 matches 11 bases. The CDR3 DNA sequence: TGTGCCAGCACCCGACTAGCGGGGATCAATGAGCAGTTCTTC. It codes for CASTRLAGINEQFF.